This T cell receptor (beta chain) was captured by sequencing in a study of cytomegalovirus exposure and HLA in healthy donors. Per germline, CDR1 SNHLY and CDR2 FYNNEI. The J segment lost 1 base and the V segment lost 1 base, leaving 0 bases of the junction unmatched. The CDR3 has 15 residues. The PCR ran on 60 Vbeta and 13 Jbeta primers. Sequencing was performed with immunoSEQ multiplex PCR; in TCRdb, only in-frame clones are kept and a portion is missing. Found here are over 140,000 clones, roughly 79% of them singletons; the top ten hold about 1.5%. The chain has TRBV2 and TRBJ1-5, with 8 bases lining up with TRBD1. Sequenced material: PBMCs. The sequence was obtained from a man aged 25-40 years in good health and CMV-seropositive. The chain's CDR3 is CASSEDRGSNQPQHF. The CDR3, as DNA: TGTGCCAGCAGTGAAGACAGGGGGAGCAATCAGCCCCAGCATTTT.